This TCR beta chain came from a study of OX40 agonist ivuxolimab in advanced cancers. Overall study: Hepatocellular carcinoma, melanoma, renal cell or head and neck cancer was diagnosed in the dose-escalation patients. Study outcomes and limitations: Individuals who were partial responders at 0.1-3.0 mg/kg had clonal expansion that ranked among the lowest. Dosing at 0.1 to 3.0 mg/kg was accompanied by clonal expansion of CD4+ and CD8+ blood T cells by week 6.

Germline lookup yields CDR1 MNHEY and CDR2 SMNVEV (reference sequence). V lost 6 bases and J lost 6, with 15 bases in between. The CDR3 contains 13 residues. Measured with immunoSEQ multiplex PCR; TCRdb has only the in-frame clones, and not every one. The table includes roughly 60,000 clones, 87% detected once. As regards this clone: Its specificity is not known. This same CDR3 is encoded by further DNA sequences in the sample.

Sequenced here: CD4+ or CD8+ T cells sorted from blood, sampled in a trial of the OX40 agonist ivuxolimab. This TCR was sampled from an adult with an advanced solid tumor such as melanoma, head and neck, liver or kidney cancer. V and J are TRBV27 and TRBJ2-7, with unresolved D. CDR3 amino acids: CASRITKGFEQYF. The DNA of the CDR3 is TGTGCCAGCAGAATCACGAAGGGATTCGAGCAGTACTTC.